A single sample is the source of the 16 T cell receptor delta chains below, sequenced in a study of delta chains in infants with herpesvirus infections. PBMC RNA was reverse transcribed using gamma-chain- and delta-chain-specific primers. TCRdb re-called clones from the RT-PCR reads using CATT. The data hold 1,200 to 1,500 delta-chain clones, with roughly 30% observed a single time. Specimen: peripheral blood, collected at time point 1 of longitudinal follow-up. The receptors here all came from a human donor who was a Ugandan infant, either HIV-exposed or HIV-unexposed (not recorded which).

J is TRDJ1 and V is TRDV1, with TRDD3 identical over 10 bases. Germline V CDR1 and CDR2: TSWWSYY, QGS. CDR3 length: 22 residues. V lost 3 bases, J lost 0 bases, and 22 bases stayed unmatched. The DNA of the CDR3 is TGTGCTCTTGGGGACGCTACCTACCGGGGACTCTGGGGGATAGTCCACACCGATAAACTCATCTTT. Its protein product is CALGDATYRGLWGIVHTDKLIF.

The J gene is TRDJ1, the V gene TRAV38-2/DV8, with 9 bases identical to TRDD3. With V trimmed by 6 bases and J by 1 base, 13 bases remained unmatched. There are 17 residues in the CDR3. Germline values: CDR1 TSESDYY, CDR2 QEAYKQQN. The CDR3 coding sequence is TGTGCTTATACCCCCCAACAGCTGGGGATACGCACCGATAAACTCATCTTT. This codes for CAYTPQQLGIRTDKLIF.

This clone has a single count. The CDR3 region is CAFKSRFYATSYTDKLIF. DNA of the CDR3: TGTGCCTTTAAATCTCGCTTCTACGCGACCTCGTACACCGATAAACTCATCTTT. The chain joins TRDV3 to TRDJ1; D call uncertain. Trimming removed 1 base at V and 0 bases at J, with 24 bases between. The CDR3 has 18 amino acids. CDR1 is TVYSNPD and CDR2 is GDNSRS in the germline V gene (reference sequence).

The chain carries TRAV29/DV5 and TRDJ3; 13 bases match TRDD3. V shed 5 bases and J 2 bases; nucleotides not matched to a gene: 4. CDR3 length: 17 residues. Germline V gene sequence: CDR1 NSMFDY, CDR2 ISSIKDK. The CDR3 sequence: CAACTGGYAWDTRQMFF. The DNA for the CDR3 is TGTGCAGCTTGTACTGGGGGATACGCCTGGGACACCCGACAGATGTTTTTC.

This clone occurred a few times. The CDR3 loop reads CALGLVSYVGERSSWDTRQMFF. In DNA, the CDR3 is TGTGCTCTTGGGTTGGTTTCCTACGTGGGGGAGAGATCCTCCTGGGACACCCGACAGATGTTTTTC. The V gene is TRDV1, the J gene TRDJ3; D is possibly TRDD2 or TRDD3 (7 bases each). V lost 5 bases and J lost 0, with 26 bases in between. The CDR3 spans 22 residues. CDR1 and CDR2 from the germline V gene are TSWWSYY and QGS.

This clone was found a few times. The chain has TRDV1 and TRDJ1, with 7 bases fitting TRDD3. The CDR3 spans 18 residues. CDR1 and CDR2 (germline): TSWWSYY, QGS. The V gene end was trimmed by 0 bases and the J gene end by 0 bases; junction bases not matched to a gene: 10. CDR3 loop: CALGELSRDTHYTDKLIF. Here the CDR3 DNA reads TGTGCTCTTGGGGAACTCTCAAGGGATACCCACTACACCGATAAACTCATCTTT.

The chain employs TRDV1 and TRDJ1, with D perhaps TRDD3 (10 bases). The germline gives CDR1 TSWWSYY, CDR2 QGS. V shed 1 base and J shed 1 base, with 34 bases lying between them. The CDR3 runs to 23 residues. Here the CDR3 DNA reads TGTGCTCTTGGGGAACATCGGATCCTTCCTACGGGGGGGGATACGTCGGGCACCGATAAACTCATCTTT. Its protein is CALGEHRILPTGGDTSGTDKLIF.

This clone was found a few times. The chain is built from TRDV1 and TRDJ3, with D possibly being TRDD2 (6 bases). V was trimmed by 0 bases and J by 3 bases, leaving 27 bases between them. Germline loops: CDR1 TSWWSYY, CDR2 QGS. This CDR3 has 23 residues. CDR3 nucleotides: TGTGCTCTTGGGGAACTCCAAGAAGGTCCTACAAGCCCCAAGGTCTGGGACACCCGACAGATGTTTTTC. This codes for CALGELQEGPTSPKVWDTRQMFF.

J is TRDJ1 and V is TRDV1, with D hard to call. Germline V gene data show CDR1 as TSWWSYY and CDR2 as QGS. Trimming stripped 2 bases from V and 4 bases from J, with 14 bases between. The CDR3 contains 15 residues. CDR3 DNA sequence: TGTGCTCTTGGGGAAGGAATCAGATCACTCGATAAACTCATCTTT. Encoded protein: CALGEGIRSLDKLIF.

This clone was seen a single time. Relative to the germline gene, one junction end is altered; a read error may explain this. The CDR3 reads CAFRPSLLGTNKLIF. CDR3 DNA: TGTGCTTTTAGACCTTCCCTCCTGGGGACCAATAAACTCATCTTT. This chain joins TRDV3 and TRDJ1; D is tentatively TRDD2 or TRDD3 (6 bases each). Germline V gives CDR1 TVYSNPD, CDR2 GDNSRS (reference sequence). The CDR3 loop spans 15 amino acids.

This chain links TRDV1 with TRDJ1; perhaps TRDD3 as D (6 bases). The CDR3 extends over 19 amino acids. The V gene lost 1 base and the J gene lost 7 bases, with 28 bases spanning the gap. Germline CDR1 is TSWWSYY and CDR2 is QGS. The CDR3 reads CALGEPRGLGLKEWGKLIF. The CDR3 region has the DNA TGTGCTCTTGGGGAACCGCGGGGGCTGGGGTTAAAGGAGTGGGGTAAACTCATCTTT.

This clone was seen a handful of times. The gene calls are TRDV1 and TRDJ1; TRDD3 aligns across 9 bases. The germline CDR1 and CDR2 sequences are TSWWSYY and QGS. This CDR3 spans 16 amino acids. Trimming at V came to 8 bases and at J to 0 bases, leaving 10 bases not matched to a gene. Written as DNA, the CDR3 is TGTGCTCTTAGGGGTACTGGGGGAGAGTACACCGATAAACTCATCTTT. Protein sequence: CALRGTGGEYTDKLIF.

The chain recombines TRDV1 with TRDJ1; 7 positions agree with TRDD3. This CDR3 spans 16 amino acids. V lost 3 bases to trimming and J lost 0 bases; unmatched junction nucleotides: 7. Germline assignment: CDR1 TSWWSYY and CDR2 QGS. As DNA, the CDR3 is TGTGCTCTTGGGGACACGATTCTGGGGGACACCGATAAACTCATCTTT. Its translation: CALGDTILGDTDKLIF.

The chain combines TRDV2 with TRDJ3; 8 nucleotides align to TRDD3. The CDR3 loop spans 18 amino acids. Germline V gene sequence: CDR1 GEAIGNYY, CDR2 EKD. V was clipped by 2 bases and J by 0 bases; unmatched bases: 5. DNA of the CDR3: TGTGCCTGTGACATACTGGGGGTCAGCTCCTGGGACACCCGACAGATGTTTTTC. It codes for CACDILGVSSWDTRQMFF.

This clone was observed a handful of times. The chain combines TRDV1 with TRDJ1, with TRDD3 matching 10 bases. Trimming took 1 base from V and 0 from J; bases not matched to a gene: 35. CDR3 length: 27 residues. The germline V gene has CDR1 TSWWSYY and CDR2 QGS. CDR3 in amino acids: CALGEQPPLAPRGPGDTHRPYTDKLIF. The DNA for the CDR3 is TGTGCTCTTGGGGAACAGCCCCCTCTCGCCCCAAGGGGTCCGGGGGATACGCACAGGCCGTACACCGATAAACTCATCTTT.

This clone is a singleton in its sample. CDR3 nucleotides: TGTGCTCTTGGGGAACTTAGCCAGATCCGATTTACTGGGGGATACGCTAGGGGGGCGGATGACACCGATAAACTCATCTTT. Amino acids: CALGELSQIRFTGGYARGADDTDKLIF. The chain combines TRDV1 with TRDJ1; 13 bases agree with TRDD3. Germline lookup yields CDR1 TSWWSYY and CDR2 QGS. V was pared by 0 bases and J by 0 bases, with 31 bases of the junction left unmatched. CDR3 size: 27 residues.